This T cell receptor (beta chain) emerged from a study of OX40 agonist ivuxolimab in advanced cancers. Study-wide points: Expanded clones were, on average, more numerous among CD8+ T cells than CD4+. Among patients with partial responses at 0.1-3.0 mg/kg, clonal expansion was among the lowest.

Cycle 7 day 1, cycle 4 day 1, and baseline were the timepoints at which blood was sampled. Concerning this clone: What it recognizes is unknown.

The CDR3 has 17 amino acids. With 6 bases removed from V and 8 bases from J, the gap between germline ends came to 26 bases. Germline CDR1 reads MDHEN; CDR2 reads SYDVKM. Using immunoSEQ multiplex PCR, the repertoire was profiled, and TCRdb retains in-frame clones only, with some absent. This table has 70,000 to 95,000 clones, over 75% appearing once. The rearrangement joins TRBV28 to TRBJ2-1; the D gene is possibly TRBD1 (11 bases). The receptor was derived from an adult with an advanced solid tumor such as melanoma, head and neck, liver or kidney cancer. The input for sequencing was CD4+ or CD8+ T cells sorted from blood, taken in a trial of the OX40 agonist ivuxolimab. The CDR3 here is CASSWDRGGLARHEQFF. The CDR3 nucleotides are TGTGCCAGCAGCTGGGACAGGGGGGGACTAGCGCGGCATGAGCAGTTCTTC.